One and the same sample provided the 24 T cell receptor beta chains below, sequenced in a study of glioma-infiltrating T cells. The iRepertoire nested amplicon-rescue multiplex PCR amplified TCR alpha and beta CDR3s from RNA. TCRdb processed the multiplex PCR reads anew with MiXCR; each CDR3 protein has one entry. This table holds over 140,000 distinct CDR3 sequences, 35% to 50% found once. The sequenced sample consisted of glioma tissue, nonneoplastic brain tissue, or PBMCs (not recorded which). Receptor source: a human donor with low-grade glioma or glioblastoma, undergoing nonglioma brain surgery, or in good health (not recorded which).

For this clonotype: A much more abundant neighbour one base away suggests this may be a read error. This chain joins TRBV27 and TRBJ1-1, with D possibly being TRBD1 (6 bases). The CDR3 extends over 14 amino acids. Per the germline V gene, CDR1 is MNHEY and CDR2 is SMNVEV (reference sequence). This CDR3 reads CTSSLRKGGTEAFF. The CDR3 DNA is TGTACCAGCAGTTTAAGGAAAGGGGGCACTGAAGCTTTCTTT.

This clonotype has more than one count but fewer than ten. The chain has TRBV7-2 and TRBJ2-3, with 8 bases matching TRBD2. This CDR3 has 15 amino acids. CDR1 is SGHTA, CDR2 FQGNSA, per germline. The V and J ends lost 5 bases and 7 bases, in that order; junction bases with no gene match: 11. In nucleotides, the CDR3 is TGTGCCAGCAGCATTAGCGGGAACCTCGCGAATACGCAGTATTTT. Amino acid sequence: CASSISGNLANTQYF.

The chain employs TRBV4-1 and TRBJ1-3, with D unresolved. Germline V gene data show CDR1 as MGHRA and CDR2 as YSYEKL. The CDR3 loop spans 13 amino acids. Trimming left V 2 bases short and J 1 base short, with 3 bases between. CDR3 sequence reads: CASSQPSGNTIYF. CDR3 bases: TGCGCCAGCAGCCAACCATCTGGAAACACCATATATTTT.

This clonotype was detected only a few times. CDR3 in amino acids: CASNPSGQETQYF. The CDR3 bases are TGTGCCAGCAACCCTAGCGGCCAAGAGACCCAGTACTTC. This chain uses TRBV6-2 or TRBV6-3 with TRBJ2-5; 7 nucleotides match TRBD2. This CDR3 is built from 13 residues. Trimming at V came to 7 bases and at J to 1 base, leaving 3 bases not matched to a gene. Germline CDR1 is MNHEY and CDR2 is SVGEGT.

J is TRBJ1-1 and V is TRBV4-2; D possibly corresponds to TRBD1 (5 bases). Germline CDR1 is LGHNA and CDR2 is YNFKEQ. The CDR3 has 15 amino acids. Trimming took off 0 bases at V and 3 bases at J, with 11 bases between the two ends. CDR3 DNA: TGTGCCAGCAGCCAAGATAGAGGGGTTTACACTGAAGCTTTCTTT. Its translation: CASSQDRGVYTEAFF.

In this sample, this clonotype turned up a few times. This sequence joins TRBV6-5 and TRBJ2-1; D call uncertain. This CDR3 has 8 amino acids. V dropped 7 bases and J dropped 8 bases, with 0 bases sitting between them. Germline values: CDR1 MNHEY, CDR2 SVGAGI. The CDR3 region has the DNA TGTGCCAGCAATGAGCAGTTCTTC. It yields the protein CASNEQFF.

This clonotype appeared many times. The chain links TRBV6-2 or TRBV6-3 to TRBJ2-1; possible D gene TRBD2, 5 bases. Deletions cut 4 bases from V and 7 bases from J, with 17 bases between. There are 15 residues in the CDR3. In germline, CDR1 is MNHEY, CDR2 SVGEGT. The CDR3 DNA follows: TGTGCCAGCAGTTTGAAGGTAGCTGGGAGAAATGAGCAGTTCTTC. Amino acids: CASSLKVAGRNEQFF.

The V and J genes are TRBV6-1 and TRBJ2-7, with 8 bases matching TRBD1. With 4 bases clipped from V and 6 bases from J, the junction kept 5 bases outside the gene matches. Looked up from germline, CDR1 is MNHNS and CDR2 is SASEGT. The CDR3 has 13 residues. The CDR3 loop reads CASSGTGFSEQYF. For the CDR3, the DNA is TGTGCCAGCAGTGGGACAGGGTTCTCCGAGCAGTACTTC.

This clonotype has only a few counts. The rearrangement joins TRBV6-5 to TRBJ2-3; possible D gene TRBD2, 6 bases. Germline V gene sequence: CDR1 MNHEY, CDR2 SVGAGI. CDR3 length: 17 amino acids. V was cut by 0 bases and J by 2 bases, with 15 bases left in between. This CDR3 reads CASSYSSGGVLTDTQYF. CDR3 DNA sequence: TGTGCCAGCAGTTACTCTAGCGGTGGGGTCCTCACAGATACGCAGTATTTT.

V gene TRBV6-1 combines with J gene TRBJ1-1, with D tentatively TRBD1 (5 bases). The CDR3 contains 12 residues. CDR1 MNHNS and CDR2 SASEGT come from the germline V gene. The V end lost 6 bases, the J end lost 7 bases, and 12 bases lay between the germline ends. The CDR3 sequence: CASRPGVGEAFF. In DNA form, the CDR3 reads TGTGCCAGCAGGCCGGGGGTCGGTGAAGCTTTCTTT.

In this sample, this clonotype turned up once. This rearrangement joins TRBV20-1 to TRBJ2-5; perhaps TRBD1 as D (5 bases). Germline loops: CDR1 DFQATT, CDR2 SNEGSKA (reference sequence). CDR3 length: 15 residues. V was pared by 5 bases and J by 7 bases, with 23 bases between. The chain's CDR3 is CSAQMNIQGPGTQYF. CDR3 in DNA: TGCAGTGCTCAGATGAACATTCAGGGTCCCGGGACCCAGTACTTC.

This clonotype has a handful of counts. The chain employs TRBV27 and TRBJ2-7; D could derive from TRBD1 or TRBD2 (6 bases each). This CDR3 has 14 amino acids. V was trimmed by 4 bases and J by 5 bases, leaving 15 bases between them. CDR1 is MNHEY, CDR2 SMNVEV, per germline (reference sequence). The CDR3 reads CASSYRASDNEQYF. The CDR3 nucleotides read TGTGCCAGCAGTTACAGGGCTAGCGACAACGAGCAGTACTTC.

The V and J genes are TRBV18 and TRBJ2-7; tentative D call: TRBD2 (5 bases). V was trimmed by 0 bases and J by 2 bases, leaving 8 bases between them. The CDR3 runs 14 residues. Germline CDR1 KGHSH, CDR2 LQKENI. CDR3 region: CASSPPGAPYEQYF. In DNA, the CDR3 is TGTGCCAGCTCACCACCGGGAGCCCCCTACGAGCAGTACTTC.

This sequence joins TRBV20-1 and TRBJ2-3; TRBD2 might be the D (5 bases). The germline V gene encodes CDR1 DFQATT and CDR2 SNEGSKA (reference sequence). The CDR3 length is 13 residues. Written as DNA, the CDR3 is TGCAGACCGGGGAAAACCGCCCCAGATACGCAGTATTTT. It translates to CRPGKTAPDTQYF.

The chain couples TRBV29-1 to TRBJ2-7, with D perhaps matching TRBD1 (5 bases). CDR1 SQVTM and CDR2 ANQGSEA come from the germline V gene. V lost 6 bases, J lost 3 bases, and 12 bases lay in between. The CDR3 totals 12 residues. The CDR3 region has the DNA TGCAGCGTGATCGCAGGGCTCTACGAGCAGTACTTC. Its protein is CSVIAGLYEQYF.

V gene TRBV6-1 combines with J gene TRBJ1-2; the D gene is possibly TRBD1 (5 bases). Germline V gene data show CDR1 as MNHNS and CDR2 as SASEGT. V was clipped by 6 bases and J by 9 bases, with 17 bases between them. CDR3 length: 13 amino acids. In nucleotides, the CDR3 is TGTGCCAGCAGAACTACTTCAGGGTATAGCTACACCTTC. This codes for CASRTTSGYSYTF.

Worth noting for this clonotype: This sequence may be a read error, since a much larger clone differs from it by one base. In nucleotides, the CDR3 is TGCAGTGCTAGTTACCAGAACTACGAGCAGTACTTC. It translates to CSASYQNYEQYF. The chain uses TRBV20-1 and TRBJ2-7; D call uncertain. The CDR3 contains 12 residues. Germline loops: CDR1 DFQATT, CDR2 SNEGSKA (reference sequence). V was trimmed by 3 bases and J by 3 bases, leaving 9 bases between them.

This clonotype turned up a few times. This chain uses TRBV7-2 with TRBJ2-7, with 7 bases identical to TRBD2. Trimming took 4 bases from V and 3 from J; bases not matched to a gene: 6. Germline CDR1 and CDR2: SGHTA and FQGNSA. The CDR3 covers 14 residues. CDR3 in amino acids: CASSWEGQGYEQYF. The CDR3 coding sequence is TGTGCCAGCAGCTGGGAGGGGCAGGGCTACGAGCAGTACTTC.

Notes on this clonotype: Without the conserved terminal phenylalanine or tryptophan, this CDR3 likely stems from a read error. This chain uses TRBV25-1 with TRBJ2-5; the D gene is possibly TRBD1 (8 bases). V was pared by 5 bases and J by 4 bases, with 11 bases between. CDR1 and CDR2 from the germline V gene are MGHDK and SYGVNS. CDR3 length: 13 residues. CDR3 in DNA: TGTGCCAGCAGTACAGGGGGGGGAGAGACCCAGTACTCC. As protein: CASSTGGGETQYS.

There are a few counts of this clonotype. The J gene is TRBJ2-1, the V gene TRBV20-1; no clear D gene. V shed 6 bases and J shed 6 bases, with 15 bases lying between them. CDR1 and CDR2 from the germline V gene are DFQATT and SNEGSKA (reference sequence). This CDR3 is built from 13 residues. CDR3 sequence (DNA): TGCAGTGCGGCCGGCTCCCTTTTCAATGAGCAGTTCTTC. It yields the protein CSAAGSLFNEQFF.

V and J are TRBV7-2 and TRBJ1-5, with D unresolved. The ends were cut back, 3 bases at V and 5 bases at J, with 5 bases in the middle. CDR3 size: 12 residues. Germline V gene data show CDR1 as SGHTA and CDR2 as FQGNSA. CDR3 nucleotides: TGTGCCAGCAGCTTTCCGGATCAGCCCCAGCATTTT. Its translation is CASSFPDQPQHF.

The rearrangement uses TRBV4-3 and TRBJ2-2; 7 positions agree with TRBD1. V lost 0 bases, J lost 4 bases, and 11 bases stayed unmatched. CDR1 and CDR2 (germline): LGHNA, YSLEER. CDR3 length: 18 residues. CDR3: CASSQESGSTGITGELFF. The CDR3 coding sequence is TGCGCCAGCAGCCAAGAAAGCGGTTCGACAGGGATCACCGGGGAGCTGTTTTTT.

As to this clonotype: A read error may explain this, as a much larger clone is one base away. V usage is TRBV6-2 or TRBV6-3 and J usage is TRBJ2-1; D remains ambiguous. Per germline, CDR1 MNHEY and CDR2 SVGEGT. CDR3 size: 15 residues. With 5 bases removed from V and 4 bases from J, the gap between germline ends came to 15 bases. DNA of the CDR3: TGTGCCAGCAGTAACCCGGAACAGCTATACAATGAGCAGTTCTTC. Its protein is CASSNPEQLYNEQFF.

This clonotype was found a few times. The chain has TRBV27 and TRBJ1-1; D is ambiguous. The CDR3 has 16 amino acids. Trimming pared 4 bases from V and 3 bases from J, leaving 18 bases between. Germline-derived CDR1 and CDR2 are MNHEY and SMNVEV (reference sequence). The CDR3 sequence: CASSSLETYSYTEAFF. The CDR3 coding sequence is TGTGCCAGCAGTTCCCTCGAGACCTACAGTTACACTGAAGCTTTCTTT.